One and the same sample provided the 20 T cell receptor beta chains below, sequenced in a study of memory CD4+ T cells and cytomegalovirus serostatus. Single viable CD3+CD4+CD8-CD45RO+ cells were sorted as the memory CD4+ T cells. Produced via immunoSEQ multiplex PCR; TCRdb's table is partial and in-frame only. The sample has about 52,000 clones; about 80% are singletons. The sample taken for sequencing was memory CD4+ T cells from blood. These TCRs come from an adult in good health and CMV-seropositive.

The chain is built from TRBV28 and TRBJ1-2, with 9 bases fitting TRBD1. The CDR3 consists of 14 residues. V lost 3 bases and J lost 12; bases outside the gene matches: 11. CDR1 is MDHEN and CDR2 is SYDVKM in the germline V gene. The CDR3, as DNA: TGTGCCAGCAGTTTGGCAAACAGGGGGCGCGGCCACACCTTC. Translating it yields CASSLANRGRGHTF.

This clone was counted once. The rearrangement links TRBV18 to TRBJ2-7, with TRBD2 matching 8 bases. The CDR3 runs 16 residues. The trim removed 3 bases at V and 6 bases at J, leaving 13 bases unmatched. Per germline, CDR1 KGHSH and CDR2 LQKENI. This CDR3 is CASSPPLAGSSGEQYF. CDR3 DNA: TGTGCCAGCTCACCCCCTTTAGCGGGATCGTCCGGCGAGCAGTACTTC. Full variable domain (missing parts from reference TRBV18 and TRBJ2-7): NAGVMQNPRHLVRRRGQEARLRCSPMKGHSHVYWYRQLPEEGLKFMVYLQKENIIDESGMPKERFSAEFPKEGPSILRIQQVVRGDSAAYFCASSPPLAGSSGEQYFGPGTRLTVT.

The chain joins TRBV5-6 to TRBJ2-1; no definite D call. The CDR3 sequence is 16 residues long. Germline V gene sequence: CDR1 SGHDT, CDR2 YYEEEE. Trimming pared 3 bases from V and 6 bases from J, leaving 19 bases between. Here the CDR3 reads CASSYDKGYFPNEQFF. The CDR3 bases are TGTGCCAGCAGCTATGACAAGGGATACTTCCCCAATGAGCAGTTCTTC.

The chain has TRBV27 and TRBJ1-6, with D perhaps matching TRBD1 (5 bases). Per germline, CDR1 MNHEY and CDR2 SMNVEV (reference sequence). This CDR3 is 16 amino acids long. Trimming removed 5 bases at V and 6 bases at J, with 17 bases between. CDR3 sequence reads: CASSRSPGAFNSPLHF. As DNA, the CDR3 is TGTGCCAGCAGTCGATCCCCCGGGGCCTTTAATTCACCCCTCCACTTT.

This clone was observed once. The rearrangement uses TRBV11-2 and TRBJ2-7, with TRBD1 matching over 7 bases. There are 15 residues in the CDR3. Per germline, CDR1 SGHAT and CDR2 FQNNGV. J lost 2 bases, V lost 5 bases, and 9 bases had no gene match. CDR3 protein: CASSTHRGRAYEQYF. The DNA for the CDR3 is TGTGCCAGCAGCACGCACAGGGGTAGGGCCTACGAGCAGTACTTC.

CDR3 coding DNA: TGCGCCAGCAGCTTATCAGGGGGCCGAACTGAAGCTTTCTTT. Translation gives CASSLSGGRTEAFF. The chain has TRBV5-1 and TRBJ1-1, with 8 bases matching TRBD1. Losses at the gene ends were 2 bases for V and 5 bases for J; bases not matched to a gene: 5. The CDR3 extends over 14 amino acids. The germline V gene encodes CDR1 SGHRS and CDR2 YFSETQ.

The chain employs TRBV6-5 and TRBJ1-3, with D possibly matching TRBD1 (5 bases). Germline V gives CDR1 MNHEY, CDR2 SVGAGI. CDR3 length: 13 amino acids. Trimming removed 8 bases at V and 2 bases at J, with 10 bases between. This chain's CDR3 is CASRRGTGNTIYF. The CDR3 DNA follows: TGTGCCAGCCGGCGGGGGACTGGAAACACCATATATTTT.

V is TRBV5-4 and J is TRBJ1-1; D gene uncertain. Trimming took off 7 bases at V and 4 bases at J, with 8 bases between the two ends. The CDR3 runs 11 residues. Per the germline V gene, CDR1 is SGHNT and CDR2 is YYREEE (reference sequence). This CDR3 reads CASFTSTEAFF. CDR3 in DNA: TGTGCCAGCTTCACCAGCACTGAAGCTTTCTTT.

The chain employs TRBV30 and TRBJ1-1; possibly TRBD1 for D (6 bases). The CDR3 has 11 amino acids. Germline assignment: CDR1 GTSNPN and CDR2 SVGIG (reference sequence). Trimming took off 1 base at V and 11 bases at J, with 11 bases between the two ends. The CDR3 bases are TGTGCCTGGAGTGAAAGCCAGGGGGCTTTCTTT. Protein product: CAWSESQGAFF.

The gene calls are TRBV5-6 and TRBJ1-5; TRBD1 might be the D (5 bases). The CDR3 has 17 amino acids. Per the germline V gene, CDR1 is SGHDT and CDR2 is YYEEEE. V was shortened by 2 bases and J by 3 bases, with 18 bases between the two germline ends. The CDR3 region is CASSFPLEGRDNQPQHF. CDR3 coding DNA: TGTGCCAGCAGCTTCCCCCTTGAGGGCAGGGACAATCAGCCCCAGCATTTT.

The DNA of the CDR3 is TGTGCCAGCAGTTACTCAGGGGGCGCGGGTCAGCCCCAGCATTTT. This encodes CASSYSGGAGQPQHF. The V call is TRBV6-5, the J call TRBJ1-5; 7 positions match TRBD1. The J segment lost 6 bases and the V segment lost 0 bases, leaving 5 bases of the junction unmatched. Germline V gene lookup returns CDR1 MNHEY and CDR2 SVGAGI. The CDR3 runs to 15 residues.

This clone has just a few counts. V and J are TRBV30 and TRBJ2-5; D gene ambiguous. Germline V CDR1 and CDR2: GTSNPN, SVGIG (reference sequence). V was trimmed by 8 bases and J by 2 bases, leaving 9 bases between them. This CDR3 comprises 11 residues. The CDR3 region is CALHGQETQYF. CDR3 nucleotide sequence: TGTGCCCTCCACGGACAAGAGACCCAGTACTTC.

V and J are TRBV28 and TRBJ1-2; D remains unclear. Germline-derived CDR1 and CDR2 are MDHEN and SYDVKM. The V and J ends lost 2 bases and 5 bases respectively, with 6 bases between them. This CDR3 has 12 amino acids. DNA for the CDR3: TGTGCCAGCAGTTTAGCCCGGTATGGCTACACCTTC. It codes for CASSLARYGYTF.

This clone appeared a few times. The rearrangement uses TRBV28 and TRBJ2-1; 9 bases fit TRBD2. This CDR3 is 12 amino acids long. CDR1 and CDR2 from the germline V gene are MDHEN and SYDVKM. V lost 9 bases and J lost 8; bases outside the gene matches: 5. The CDR3 sequence is CASSGSIYEQFF. CDR3 DNA sequence: TGTGCCAGTAGCGGGAGTATCTATGAGCAGTTCTTC. The variable domain in full, with the rest retrieved from reference TRBV28 and TRBJ2-1, is DVKVTQSSRYLVKRTGEKVFLECVQDMDHENMFWYRQDPGLGLRLIYFSYDVKMKEKGDIPEGYSVSREKKERFSLILESASTNQTSMYLCASSGSIYEQFFGPGTRLTVL.

This chain joins TRBV5-1 and TRBJ2-3, with a weak D call TRBD2 (5 bases). The V and J ends lost 2 bases and 4 bases respectively, with 14 bases between them. The CDR3 length is 15 residues. Germline V gene sequence: CDR1 SGHRS, CDR2 YFSETQ. As DNA, the CDR3 is TGCGCCAGCAGCTTAACTAGTTCTTATGCAGATACGCAGTATTTT. Amino acid sequence: CASSLTSSYADTQYF.

This clone was counted once. The gene calls are TRBV7-2 and TRBJ1-6, with D uncertain. Trimming cost V 1 base and J 4 bases, with 8 bases left between them. The CDR3 totals 15 residues. Looked up from germline, CDR1 is SGHTA and CDR2 is FQGNSA. CDR3 protein: CASSLVDGYNSPLHF. The CDR3 bases are TGTGCCAGCAGCTTAGTCGACGGTTATAATTCACCCCTCCACTTT.

The V and J genes are TRBV19 and TRBJ1-1, with a possible D match to TRBD1 (6 bases). V was cut by 1 base and J by 9 bases, with 18 bases left in between. The CDR3 is made up of 15 amino acids. Germline V CDR1 and CDR2: LNHDA, SQIVND (reference sequence). CDR3 DNA sequence: TGTGCCAGTAGTATAGGAGTAACGGGGGCGCTGAAAGCTTTCTTT. This sequence encodes CASSIGVTGALKAFF.

This chain uses TRBV5-3 with TRBJ1-2, with 10 bases matching TRBD1. TRBV5-3 is placed among ORFs of uncertain function. The CDR3 has 13 residues. Unmatched junction bases numbered 4, after V lost 7 bases and J lost 4 bases. CDR3 DNA sequence: TGTGCCAGAGGGGGGACAGGGGTCTATGGCTACACCTTC. Protein product: CARGGTGVYGYTF.

This chain joins TRBV6-5 and TRBJ2-2; TRBD1 is a possible D gene (6 bases). With 2 bases removed from V and 5 bases from J, the gap between germline ends came to 9 bases. CDR1 MNHEY and CDR2 SVGAGI come from the germline V gene. The CDR3 length is 14 residues. CDR3 in amino acids: CASSYGGRTGELFF. As DNA, the CDR3 is TGTGCCAGCAGTTACGGGGGCAGGACCGGGGAGCTGTTTTTT.

The chain couples TRBV6-6 to TRBJ1-5; D unresolved. V was cut by 6 bases and J by 5 bases, with 17 bases left in between. Germline values: CDR1 MNHNY, CDR2 SVGAGI (reference sequence). The CDR3 contains 15 residues. CDR3 amino acids: CASSPAGSRDQPQHF. The DNA of the CDR3 is TGTGCCAGCAGCCCCGCCGGGAGCCGCGATCAGCCCCAGCATTTT.